The rows below give T cell receptor beta chains drawn from one sample of a study of T cells after posttransplantation cyclophosphamide. Profiling relied on immunoSEQ multiplex PCR, and the TCRdb table lists in-frame clones only, not all of them. This sample has 15,000 to 20,000 clones; approximately 87% occur once, and the top ten carry more than 8%. The sample was memory CD4+ T cells sorted from blood. All receptors derive from a man aged 25 to 45 in good health and a related stem cell transplant donor. Both conserved end residues are trimmed from each CDR3. Not every row has a clone size; where given, it reads once, few, many or a size class.

V: TRBV19; size: -; J: TRBJ1-2; CDR3: ASSRGGQNYGYT
V: TRBV4-1; size: -; J: TRBJ1-4; CDR3: ASSQDTGDTNEKLF
V: TRBV7-8; size: few; J: TRBJ1-3; CDR3: ASSLGVFGSGNTIY
V: TRBV5-4; size: -; J: TRBJ1-2; CDR3: ASRQDRGNGYT
V: TRBV5-1; size: -; J: TRBJ1-1; CDR3: ASSLLGDRGTEAF
V: TRBV5-4; size: -; J: TRBJ1-1; CDR3: ASQTGGKTEAF
V: TRBV25-1; size: -; J: TRBJ1-1; CDR3: ASRSVGQMNTEAF
V: TRBV10-3; size: -; J: TRBJ1-5; CDR3: AISESRLINQPQH
V: TRBV6-4; size: -; J: TRBJ1-6; CDR3: ASSESGNSPLH
V: TRBV9; size: -; J: TRBJ2-3; CDR3: ASSVGQGSDTQY
V: TRBV5-1; size: -; J: TRBJ2-7; CDR3: ASSLDTGPYEQY
V: TRBV5-1; size: once; J: TRBJ1-6; CDR3: ASSLSRNTNSPLH
V: TRBV19; size: -; J: TRBJ1-1; CDR3: ASRIGTVNPEAF
V: TRBV11-1; size: -; J: TRBJ2-7; CDR3: ASSFSGGASYEQY
V: TRBV5-1; size: -; J: TRBJ2-7; CDR3: ASRMEPNSYEQY
V: TRBV28; size: -; J: TRBJ1-2; CDR3: ASSFGGSNYGYT
V: TRBV18; size: -; J: TRBJ1-6; CDR3: ASSSTGGLDSPLH
V: TRBV6-1; size: -; J: TRBJ1-4; CDR3: ASSADREKLF
V: TRBV7-9; size: -; J: TRBJ2-5; CDR3: ASSKGGAGNTQY
V: TRBV6-5; size: -; J: TRBJ1-2; CDR3: ASRGDSLYGYT
V: TRBV18; size: -; J: TRBJ1-2; CDR3: ASSPQGASNYGYT
V: TRBV10-3; size: -; J: TRBJ2-7; CDR3: AISRLAGTYEQY
V: TRBV5-1; size: -; J: TRBJ2-1; CDR3: ASSLVAGAYNEQF
V: TRBV5-1; size: -; J: TRBJ2-5; CDR3: ASSLGPSGGAQETQY
V: TRBV19; size: -; J: TRBJ1-1; CDR3: ASSIAGFGAF